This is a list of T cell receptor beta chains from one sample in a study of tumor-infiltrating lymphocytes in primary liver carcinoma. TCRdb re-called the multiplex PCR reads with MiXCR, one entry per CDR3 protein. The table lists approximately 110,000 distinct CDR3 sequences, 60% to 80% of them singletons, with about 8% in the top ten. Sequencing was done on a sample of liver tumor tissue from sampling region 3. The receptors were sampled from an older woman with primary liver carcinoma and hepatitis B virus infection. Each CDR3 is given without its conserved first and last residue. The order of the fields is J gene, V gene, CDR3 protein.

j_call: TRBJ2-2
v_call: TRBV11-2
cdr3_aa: ASSRGTTNTGELF

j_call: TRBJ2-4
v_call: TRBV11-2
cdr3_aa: ASSPRSGLIAKNIKY

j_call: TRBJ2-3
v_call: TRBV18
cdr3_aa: ASSTGRGTDTQY

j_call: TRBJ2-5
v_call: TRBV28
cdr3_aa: ASTVGRHHQETQY

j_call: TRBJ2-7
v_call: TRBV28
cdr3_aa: ASSLWDNPTYEQY

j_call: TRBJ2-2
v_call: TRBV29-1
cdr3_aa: STIGQGATGELF

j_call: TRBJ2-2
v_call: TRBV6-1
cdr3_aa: ASSVRAGGTGELF

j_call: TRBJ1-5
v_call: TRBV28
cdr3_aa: ASSIGQGVQPQH

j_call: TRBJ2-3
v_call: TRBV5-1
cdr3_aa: ASSLGVTIDTQY

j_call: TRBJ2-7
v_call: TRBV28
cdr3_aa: ASGYSSYEQY

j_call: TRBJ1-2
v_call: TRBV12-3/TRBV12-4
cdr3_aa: ASSGTGGNYGYT

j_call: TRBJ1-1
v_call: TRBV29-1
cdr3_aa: SVRHDRKTEAF

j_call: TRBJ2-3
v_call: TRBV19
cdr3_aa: ASSLLAGVSDTQY

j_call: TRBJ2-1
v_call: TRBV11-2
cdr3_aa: VSSLGSPGAGTQC

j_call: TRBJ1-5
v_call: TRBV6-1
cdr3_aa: ASSVTGENQPQH

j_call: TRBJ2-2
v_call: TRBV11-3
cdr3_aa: ASNLQGNGEVF